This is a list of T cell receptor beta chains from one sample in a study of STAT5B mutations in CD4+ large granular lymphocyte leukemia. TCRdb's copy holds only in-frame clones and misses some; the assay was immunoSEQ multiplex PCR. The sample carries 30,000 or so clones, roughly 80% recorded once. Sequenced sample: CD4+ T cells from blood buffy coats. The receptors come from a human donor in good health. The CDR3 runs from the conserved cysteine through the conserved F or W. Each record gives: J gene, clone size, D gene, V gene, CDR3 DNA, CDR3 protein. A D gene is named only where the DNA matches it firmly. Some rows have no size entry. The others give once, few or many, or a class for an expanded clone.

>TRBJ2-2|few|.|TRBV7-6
TGTGCCAGCAGCTTAGGAGGGGCGAACACCGGGGAGCTGTTTTTT
CASSLGGANTGELFF
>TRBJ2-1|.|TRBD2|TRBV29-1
TGCAGCGTTGAGGGACTAGCGGAGAGGAATGAGCAGTTCTTC
CSVEGLAERNEQFF
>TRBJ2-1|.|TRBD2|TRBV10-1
TGCGCCAGCAGTGACCGACTAGCGGGAGTTAGGGATGAGCAGTTCTTC
CASSDRLAGVRDEQFF
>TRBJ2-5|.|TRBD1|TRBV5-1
TGCGCCAGCAGCTTGGGAGGAGGGACAGGGGTCTGGGAGACCCAGTACTTC
CASSLGGGTGVWETQYF
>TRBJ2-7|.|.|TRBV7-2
TGTGCCAGCAGCTTAGCCGGACTACAAAACTACGAGCAGTACTTC
CASSLAGLQNYEQYF
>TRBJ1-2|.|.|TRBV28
TGTGCCAGCAGTGGCGGTTGGGCCTCTTATGGCTACACCTTC
CASSGGWASYGYTF
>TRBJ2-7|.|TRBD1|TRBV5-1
TGCGCCAGCAGCTTGATCCCGGGACAGGGCTACGAGCAGTACTTC
CASSLIPGQGYEQYF
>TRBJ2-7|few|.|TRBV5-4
TGTGCCAGCAGCACTGGGAGGCCAGGGGGCGAGCAGTACTTC
CASSTGRPGGEQYF
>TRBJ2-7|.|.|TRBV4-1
TGCGCCAGCAGCCGCAAGGGAAAAGGGGGCTACGAGCAGTACTTC
CASSRKGKGGYEQYF
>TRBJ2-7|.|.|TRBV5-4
TGTGCCAGCAGCTTGGGTTCCAGGGGGGTCGCCCACGAGCAGTACTTC
CASSLGSRGVAHEQYF
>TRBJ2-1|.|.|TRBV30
TGTGCCTGGAGTCCCGGGGTGACTAGGCCATTCGGTGAGCAGTTCTTC
CAWSPGVTRPFGEQFF
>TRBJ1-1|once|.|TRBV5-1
TGCGCCAGCAGCCTGGACATCCAAGGGGGTACTGAAGCTTTCTTT
CASSLDIQGGTEAFF